The 21 T cell receptor beta chains below were found in one sample sequenced in a study of identical twins listed by TCRdb under 2016. Receptors were amplified or captured by 5' RACE. Instrument used: Illumina HiSeq 2000. Through fastp at Q25 and MiXCR, TCRdb rebuilt clones from the public reads, retaining in-frame beta chains. Rows are combined by CDR3 protein, so each entry shows the most common genes and DNA. This sample has more than 400,000 distinct CDR3 sequences in its table, and 12% to 15% of those were observed once. The ten largest make up 0.44% of the sample. A further study also used this sample, focusing on yellow fever vaccine responses in identical twins.

The material sequenced was CD4+ T cells sorted from blood. The source of these receptors is a woman younger than 35 in good health.

The V gene is TRBV6-1, the J gene TRBJ2-1; D is undetermined. The V gene's germline CDR1 is MNHNS and CDR2 SASEGT. V was pared by 5 bases and J by 12 bases, with 11 bases between. The CDR3 consists of 11 residues. The CDR3 bases are TGTGCCAGCAGTATCACACCGGGGCAGTTCTTC. It yields the protein CASSITPGQFF.

This clonotype was counted a few times. The V gene is TRBV12-3 or TRBV12-4, the J gene TRBJ2-2; no clear D gene. There are 14 residues in the CDR3. The V gene lost 1 base and the J gene lost 6 bases, with 9 bases spanning the gap. The CDR3 sequence: CASSLGPRAGELFF. The CDR3 region has the DNA TGTGCCAGCAGTTTAGGGCCCCGCGCCGGGGAGCTGTTTTTT.

The genes are TRBV7-3 and TRBJ2-5; D is unclear. Trimming took 5 bases from V and 5 from J, leaving 12 bases between them. The CDR3 spans 13 residues. CDR1 and CDR2 (germline): SGHTA, FQGTGA. The CDR3 is CASSPNSMETQYF. The CDR3 DNA reads TGTGCCAGCAGCCCCAATTCAATGGAGACCCAGTACTTC.

As concerns this clonotype: One junction end disagrees with the germline gene, perhaps due to a read error. V is TRBV20-1 and J is TRBJ2-3; 9 nucleotides match TRBD2. The CDR3 length is 17 residues. The V gene's germline CDR1 is DFQATT and CDR2 SNEGSKA (reference sequence). CDR3 in DNA: TGCTGTGCTAGAGATAGGGCGGGAGGGTTTGGGTACAGATACGCAGTATTT. Its translation is CCARDRAGGFGYRYAVF.

This clonotype was observed a handful of times. This rearrangement joins TRBV19 to TRBJ2-7; the D gene is possibly TRBD1 (5 bases). The CDR3 consists of 14 residues. V was pared by 5 bases and J by 2 bases, with 13 bases between. Per germline, CDR1 LNHDA and CDR2 SQIVND (reference sequence). CDR3 sequence reads: CASSATGPPYEQYF. Here the CDR3 DNA reads TGTGCCAGTAGTGCAACAGGTCCCCCCTACGAGCAGTACTTC.

The chain has TRBV2 and TRBJ2-3; 8 bases agree with TRBD2. V gave up 4 bases and J gave up 4 bases; unmatched junction bases: 7. This CDR3 is built from 15 residues. Per germline, CDR1 SNHLY and CDR2 FYNNEI. As DNA, the CDR3 is TGTGCCAGCAGTGGCCGGGACGGGAGGGCAGATACGCAGTATTTT. Amino acids: CASSGRDGRADTQYF.

The V gene is TRBV20-1, the J gene TRBJ2-2, with 12 bases that match TRBD1. V shed 5 bases and J 4 bases; nucleotides not matched to a gene: 20. The CDR3 totals 20 residues. In germline, CDR1 is DFQATT, CDR2 SNEGSKA (reference sequence). This CDR3 is CSAAQQGTGGHRRGTGELFF. The CDR3 bases are TGCAGTGCTGCCCAGCAGGGGACAGGGGGCCACCGTCGGGGCACCGGGGAGCTGTTTTTT.

The V call is TRBV12-3 or TRBV12-4, the J call TRBJ1-2; D unclear. The CDR3 extends over 15 amino acids. V shed 5 bases and J shed 7 bases, with 20 bases lying between them. CDR3 DNA sequence: TGTGCCAGCAGTGCAACGCTCCGGGCTCTTCCTGGCTACACCTTC. Protein: CASSATLRALPGYTF.

The chain is built from TRBV3-1 and TRBJ1-5; a weak D match, TRBD1 (6 bases). This CDR3 has 17 residues. Germline CDR1 reads LGHDT; CDR2 reads YNNKEL (reference sequence). The ends were cut back, 0 bases at V and 1 base at J, with 13 bases in the middle. The CDR3 protein is CASSQEGRGGSNQPQHF. CDR3 nucleotides: TGTGCCAGCAGCCAAGAGGGCAGGGGAGGGAGCAATCAGCCCCAGCATTTT.

This clonotype was recorded at least ten times. The chain recombines TRBV10-3 with TRBJ1-2, with D perhaps matching TRBD1 (6 bases). Germline CDR1 ENHRY, CDR2 SYGVKD. The CDR3 loop spans 19 amino acids. The ends were cut back, 4 bases at V and 4 bases at J, with 28 bases in the middle. This chain's CDR3 is CAISGSPGAGADKSYGYTF. CDR3 DNA sequence: TGTGCCATCAGTGGATCCCCCGGGGCAGGGGCGGACAAGAGCTATGGCTACACCTTC.

The rearrangement joins TRBV3-1 to TRBJ2-3, with a possible D match to TRBD2 (6 bases). V was trimmed by 10 bases and J by 5 bases, leaving 31 bases between them. The CDR3 totals 18 residues. CDR1 and CDR2 (germline): LGHDT, YNNKEL (reference sequence). CDR3 bases: TGTGCCATCAGTTTGTCGCGCGGGACCCCCGGAGGTGGAGATACGCAGTATTTT. Amino acids: CAISLSRGTPGGGDTQYF.

This clonotype was recorded a few times. The chain links TRBV11-3 to TRBJ2-7; 7 bases match TRBD2. The junction had 5 bases not matched to a gene; V was cut back by 1 base and J by 5 bases. The CDR3 runs to 14 residues. Germline V gene sequence: CDR1 SGHNT, CDR2 YENEEA. CDR3 in amino acids: CASSLVASGDEQYF. Here the CDR3 DNA reads TGTGCCAGCAGCTTAGTGGCTAGCGGCGACGAGCAGTACTTC.

The chain joins TRBV12-3 or TRBV12-4 to TRBJ1-6; D possibly corresponds to TRBD1 (5 bases). Between the trimmed V and J ends, which lost 5 bases and 7 bases, there was a span of 12 bases. The CDR3 has 14 amino acids. DNA of the CDR3: TGTGCCAGCAGTGCGGGACCGAGGAATTCACCCCTCCACTTT. It translates to CASSAGPRNSPLHF.

The genes are TRBV3-1 and TRBJ1-6, with D uncertain. The ends were cut back, 4 bases at V and 5 bases at J, with 9 bases in the middle. Germline loops: CDR1 LGHDT, CDR2 YNNKEL (reference sequence). This CDR3 comprises 14 residues. CDR3 coding DNA: TGTGCCAGCAGCCGGAGAGTGGATAATTCACCCCTCCACTTT. Translated: CASSRRVDNSPLHF.

The chain couples TRBV28 to TRBJ1-1; TRBD1 agrees at 9 bases. The CDR3 extends over 15 amino acids. The ends lost 4 bases at V and 5 bases at J; junction bases unmatched: 8. Germline V CDR1 and CDR2: MDHEN, SYDVKM. This CDR3 reads CASSSLYRGRTEAFF. Written as DNA, the CDR3 is TGTGCCAGCAGTTCTCTTTACAGGGGGCGTACTGAAGCTTTCTTT.

This clonotype was found a few times. V is TRBV28 and J is TRBJ1-3, with 7 bases lining up with TRBD1. The germline CDR1 and CDR2 sequences are MDHEN and SYDVKM. The CDR3 runs 17 residues. V was clipped by 7 bases and J by 0 bases; unmatched bases: 12. The CDR3 reads CASNGPGTAYSGNTIYF. The CDR3 DNA sequence: TGTGCCAGCAATGGCCCAGGGACAGCTTACTCTGGAAACACCATATATTTT.

The chain combines TRBV25-1 with TRBJ2-3; weak D call: TRBD2 (5 bases). V dropped 3 bases and J dropped 1 base, with 11 bases sitting between them. Germline loops: CDR1 MGHDK, CDR2 SYGVNS. The length of the CDR3 is 15 residues. The CDR3 region is CASSDIDYGTDTQYF. CDR3 in DNA: TGTGCCAGCAGTGATATTGACTACGGCACAGATACGCAGTATTTT.

This clonotype was recorded a few times. The DNA of the CDR3 is TGTGCCAGCAGCCACCCTGGTATCGGGACTAGCTCATACAATGAGCAGTTCTTC. Translated: CASSHPGIGTSSYNEQFF. The rearrangement links TRBV11-1 to TRBJ2-1; TRBD2 matches at 9 bases. Germline V CDR1 and CDR2: SGHAT, FQDESV (reference sequence). The CDR3 has 18 amino acids. J gave up 4 bases and V 5 bases, and 15 bases lay outside the gene matches. The whole variable domain, remainder taken from reference TRBV11-1 and TRBJ2-1, is EAEVAQSPRYKITEKSQAVAFWCDPISGHATLYWYRQILGQGPELLVQFQDESVVDDSQLPKDRFSAERLKGVDSTLKIQPAELGDSAMYLCASSHPGIGTSSYNEQFFGPGTRLTVL.

This clonotype has only a few counts. The V call is TRBV12-3 or TRBV12-4, the J call TRBJ1-2, with TRBD1 matching 7 bases. V lost 6 bases to trimming and J lost 4 bases; unmatched junction nucleotides: 8. There are 14 residues in the CDR3. CDR3 loop: CASSPSTGTYGYTF. In DNA form, the CDR3 reads TGTGCCAGCAGCCCTTCGACAGGGACCTATGGCTACACCTTC.

Ten or more counts support this clonotype. J is TRBJ2-5 and V is TRBV12-3 or TRBV12-4; D is perhaps TRBD1 (5 bases). The CDR3 loop spans 14 amino acids. V was pared by 3 bases and J by 2 bases, with 10 bases between. The CDR3 loop reads CASSFVAGQETQYF. The CDR3 coding sequence is TGTGCCAGCAGTTTTGTGGCAGGGCAAGAGACCCAGTACTTC.

This clonotype was seen only a few times. The chain joins TRBV29-1 to TRBJ2-1, with 8 bases fitting TRBD2. Losses at the gene ends were 7 bases for V and 4 bases for J; bases not matched to a gene: 9. The CDR3 spans 14 residues. Germline V gene sequence: CDR1 SQVTM, CDR2 ANQGSEA. The CDR3 DNA is TGCAGCGATCAGCCGGGAGGGGCTTACAATGAGCAGTTCTTC. Translated, it gives CSDQPGGAYNEQFF.